One TCR beta chain is described in this entry. Its antigen is currently not known. The record has no base qualities; no much larger clone is one base away. The label giving this sample's time point can be read as: baseline pretreatment blood. The label giving this sample's treatment or condition can be read as: 15 Gy SBRT to primary tumor, nephrectomy 4 weeks later. To follow tumor-enriched clonotypes, serial peripheral blood was collected from radiation-treated patients at baseline and at 2 weeks and 4 weeks after SBRT. All patients had renal cell carcinoma with clear cell pathology. The QIAamp DNA Blood Mini Kit (Qiagen) was used to prepare genomic DNA for TCR sequencing. The analyses included only samples that passed all quality control checks. This record comes from a study of radiation and T cells in renal cell carcinoma (dated by TCRdb to 2020 to 2021). Looking at the study overall: The samples were drawn from a clinical trial, where primary renal cell carcinomas were treated with 15 Gy of stereotactic body radiation therapy and then removed by nephrectomy 4 weeks afterward. A total of around 53 samples underwent TCR beta sequencing, made up of roughly 26 tumors and about 27 peripheral blood samples. Across all 55 or so samples, 4,016,671 unique CDR3 nucleotide sequences, encoding about 3,000,000 unique CDR3 amino acid sequences, were identified.

Points the paper makes about the study in general: The single-armed trial design could not address effects of radiation dose or scheduling on the TCR repertoire. Blood repertoire dynamics were not followed beyond 4 weeks after treatment. In blood, the top tumor clonotypes increased between baseline and 2 weeks post-radiation and then shrank by 4 weeks, which suggests that tumor-resident clones expanded only transiently. Because pretreatment tumor biopsies were not available, the baseline intratumoral presence of clonotypes could not be determined.

TCR beta libraries were generated from genomic DNA with the immunoSEQ kit, following the manufacturer's recommendations. To prepare the libraries, a first multiplex PCR with proprietary primers was run, followed by a second PCR that added unique barcodes, and a bead cleanup was done after each round. A kit-provided positive control reaction and a negative control reaction were included in every sample batch. The final libraries underwent checking on an Agilent 4200 TapeStation D1000 ScreenTape, volumetric pooling, and quantification by qPCR. Sequencing ran on an Illumina NextSeq500 with a MidOutput 150-cycle cartridge, using 156 Read1 and 15 Index1 cycles with kit custom primers. The pooled library was loaded at roughly 1 pM, with a roughly 18% PhiX control spiked in. The original methods were these. Vendor-processed data were analyzed in R, and a clonotype was defined as all T cells sharing the same CDR3 nucleotide sequence. For clone abundance analyses, frequencies were normalized to the 10,000 most abundant clones in each sample. Public T cell clones, which averaged fewer than five per sample, were excluded before analysis. Tumor-enriched and baseline blood-enriched clonotypes were defined by at least a 32-fold difference in abundance between compartments. A beta-binomial differential abundance model was used to identify clonotypes that expanded or contracted between blood time points. Tumor-blood repertoire similarity was measured with the Baroni-Urbani and Buser coefficient, and group comparisons used two-tailed Wilcoxon tests in R. As stored in TCRdb, this immuneACCESS dataset retains in-frame rearrangements with V and J assigned. A fraction of the clones does not appear; measured against another copy, unresolved V genes explain less than half of the discrepancy, and the remainder lacks a known reason. The V and J calls and clone size were taken over from that table, and D and trimming were inferred from the DNA. The table for this sample lists some 120,000 clones; roughly 80% of them were counted only once. Approximately 3% of the sample is in the top ten clones.

Based on the germline V gene (reference sequence), the CDR1 and CDR2 sequences are SGHNT and YYREEE. Counted from cysteine to phenylalanine, this CDR3 has 14 amino acids. Only CDR3 DNA is held: 42 bases, read in frame from base 1. From V the trimming removes 2 bases and from J it removes 8 bases, while the gene matches leave 5 bases of the junction unaccounted for. The sample was blood, taken from a patient whose treatment included radiotherapy and nephrectomy. The rearrangement joined TRBV5-4 to TRBJ1-4; 8 central bases correspond to TRBD1. This clonotype was obtained from an older woman with renal cell carcinoma. The CDR3 corresponds to CASSLDRGREKLFF. The bases read TGTGCCAGCAGCTTAGACAGGGGTAGAGAAAAACTGTTTTTT.